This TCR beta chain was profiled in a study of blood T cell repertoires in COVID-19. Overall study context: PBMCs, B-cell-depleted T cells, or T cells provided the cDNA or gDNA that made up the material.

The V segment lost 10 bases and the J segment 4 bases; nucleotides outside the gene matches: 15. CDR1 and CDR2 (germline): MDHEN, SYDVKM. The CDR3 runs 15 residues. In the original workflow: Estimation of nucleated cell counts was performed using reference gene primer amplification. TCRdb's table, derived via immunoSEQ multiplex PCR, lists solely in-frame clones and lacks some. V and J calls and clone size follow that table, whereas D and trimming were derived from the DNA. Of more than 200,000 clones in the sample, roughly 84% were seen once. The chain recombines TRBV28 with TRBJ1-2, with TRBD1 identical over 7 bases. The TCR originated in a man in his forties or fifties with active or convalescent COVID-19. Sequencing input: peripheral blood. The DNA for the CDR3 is TGTGCCACCATACGCTACAGGGGAAACCCCTATGGCTACACCTTC. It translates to CATIRYRGNPYGYTF.